The rows below give T cell receptor beta chains drawn from one sample of a study of blood T cell repertoires in COVID-19. This table comes from immunoSEQ multiplex PCR, and its TCRdb copy is limited to in-frame clones, with some not included. The sample contains 70,000 to 95,000 clones, around four fifths of which appear only once. The sample taken for sequencing was peripheral blood. Every receptor here comes from a woman aged 70-85 years with active or convalescent COVID-19. CDR3s include the opening cysteine and the closing phenylalanine or tryptophan. D genes are given only for firm matches. Only part of the rows carry a size: once, few, many, or a class if the clone is expanded.

j_call v_call clone_size cdr3_length d_call cdr3_aa cdr3_nt
TRBJ2-7 TRBV5-1 NA 15 TRBD2 CASSTTSGGTYEQYF TGCGCCAGCAGCACAACTAGCGGGGGTACCTACGAGCAGTACTTC
TRBJ2-6 TRBV7-2 NA 15 NA CASRLRNSGANVLTF TGTGCCAGCAGACTACGGAACTCTGGGGCCAACGTCCTGACTTTC
TRBJ1-2 TRBV6-5 NA 15 TRBD1 CASSYGQGANYGYTF TGTGCCAGCAGTTACGGTCAGGGGGCGAACTATGGCTACACCTTC
TRBJ2-3 TRBV2 NA 15 TRBD2 CASSLGTSGGDTQYF TGTGCCAGCAGTCTCGGGACTAGCGGGGGAGATACGCAGTATTTT
TRBJ2-3 TRBV4-3 NA 15 TRBD1 CASSRDRGMSDTQYF TGCGCCAGCAGCCGGGACAGGGGGATGTCGGATACGCAGTATTTT
TRBJ2-7 TRBV27 few 13 TRBD1 CASTLQGADRLYF TGTGCCAGCACCCTACAGGGGGCGGACCGATTGTACTTC
TRBJ1-5 TRBV15 NA 16 TRBD1 CATSSPSRTGVQPQHF TGTGCCACCAGCAGTCCTAGTCGGACAGGGGTTCAGCCCCAGCATTTT
TRBJ2-1 TRBV9 NA 15 TRBD2 CASSASSGSYNEQFF TGTGCCAGCAGCGCCTCTAGCGGTTCCTACAATGAGCAGTTCTTC
TRBJ2-3 TRBV7-2 few 15 NA CASSPRPGGTDTQYF TGTGCCAGCAGCCCGAGGCCGGGGGGCACAGATACGCAGTATTTT
TRBJ1-3 TRBV6-4 NA 15 NA CASSETGSSGNTIYF TGTGCCAGCAGTGAGACTGGAAGCTCTGGAAACACCATATATTTT
TRBJ1-1 TRBV3-1/TRBV3-2 NA 14 TRBD1 CASSLLDRDGEAFF TGTGCCAGCAGCCTCCTGGACAGGGATGGTGAAGCTTTCTTT
TRBJ1-1 TRBV6-5 once 14 NA CASRKNIPNTEAFF TGTGCCAGCAGGAAAAACATACCGAACACTGAAGCTTTCTTT
TRBJ1-4 TRBV5-1 few 14 NA CASSLQGRYEKLFF TGCGCCAGCAGCTTACAGGGACGTTATGAAAAACTGTTTTTT
TRBJ2-1 TRBV5-1 NA 14 TRBD2 CASSLVGGGGEQFF TGCGCCAGCAGCTTGGTAGGCGGGGGAGGTGAGCAGTTCTTC
TRBJ2-1 TRBV7-7 NA 13 NA CASSPARASEQFF TGTGCCAGCAGCCCGGCGAGGGCCAGTGAGCAGTTCTTC
TRBJ2-2 TRBV6-6 NA 19 TRBD2 CASSPSWGAGGRVTGELFF TGTGCCAGCAGTCCCTCTTGGGGAGCGGGGGGGCGTGTCACCGGGGAGCTGTTTTTT
TRBJ1-4 TRBV5-1 NA 16 NA CASSGVPGGSNEKLFF TGCGCCAGCAGCGGAGTCCCCGGAGGGTCTAATGAAAAACTGTTTTTT
TRBJ1-1 TRBV2 NA 15 NA CASSERGGWNTEAFF TGTGCCAGCAGTGAACGGGGAGGGTGGAACACTGAAGCTTTCTTT
TRBJ1-2 TRBV29-1 NA 15 TRBD1 CSVDWTGNKGYGYTF TGCAGCGTTGACTGGACAGGGAACAAGGGCTATGGCTACACCTTC
TRBJ1-3 TRBV4-1 NA 15 TRBD1 CASSLGQISGNTIYF TGCGCCAGCAGCCTGGGACAGATCTCTGGAAACACCATATATTTT
TRBJ1-2 TRBV7-9 NA 14 TRBD1 CASSQDRGEGGYTF TGTGCCAGCAGCCAAGACAGGGGTGAGGGCGGCTACACCTTC
TRBJ2-7 TRBV5-1 NA 15 TRBD2 CASSLGGLAGHEQYF TGCGCCAGCAGCTTGGGGGGACTAGCGGGCCACGAGCAGTACTTC
TRBJ2-3 TRBV15 once 16 TRBD1 CATSGGQGKSTDTQYF TGTGCCACCAGCGGGGGACAGGGAAAATCCACAGATACGCAGTATTTT
TRBJ1-2 TRBV5-6 NA 14 NA CASSPTGTFYGYTF TGTGCCAGCAGCCCTACCGGGACATTCTATGGCTACACCTTC
TRBJ1-6 TRBV27 NA 14 NA CASSLKQGYTPLHF TGTGCCAGCAGTTTAAAACAGGGTTATACACCCCTCCACTTT
TRBJ1-5 TRBV2 NA 17 NA CASSEGLGLKVNQPQHF TGTGCCAGCAGTGAGGGGCTAGGGTTGAAGGTCAATCAGCCCCAGCATTTT
TRBJ1-2 TRBV2 NA 15 NA CASTLDSLYNYGYTF TGTGCCAGCACCTTGGACAGCTTATATAACTATGGCTACACCTTC
TRBJ1-2 TRBV7-8 NA 14 NA CASSLATANYGYTF TGTGCCAGCAGCTTAGCGACAGCTAACTATGGCTACACCTTC
TRBJ2-1 TRBV7-9 NA 15 TRBD1 CASSFDRGQYNEQFF TGTGCCAGCAGCTTCGACAGGGGTCAATACAATGAGCAGTTCTTC
TRBJ1-1 TRBV18 NA 15 NA CASFTVNTGNTEAFF TGTGCCAGCTTCACCGTTAACACGGGGAACACTGAAGCTTTCTTT
TRBJ2-1 TRBV18 NA 17 TRBD2 CASSLPGLAGSYNEQFF TGTGCCAGCTCACTCCCGGGACTAGCGGGATCCTACAATGAGCAGTTCTTC
TRBJ2-7 TRBV6-5 NA 12 NA CASSRTADEQYF TGTGCCAGCAGTAGGACAGCCGACGAGCAGTACTTC
TRBJ2-1 TRBV12-2 NA 15 NA CASRSFSPVRQEQFF TGTGCAAGTCGCTCGTTCAGCCCTGTTCGACAGGAGCAGTTCTTC
TRBJ1-3 TRBV3-1/TRBV3-2 few 14 NA CASSLHSDGNTIYF TGTGCCAGCAGCCTCCACTCCGATGGAAACACCATATATTTT
TRBJ2-3 TRBV5-4 NA 17 TRBD2 CASSLPGRRGGADTQYF TGTGCCAGCAGCTTACCCGGGAGGCGCGGGGGGGCAGATACGCAGTATTTT
TRBJ2-2 TRBV18 NA 15 TRBD2 CASSPTSIVTGELFF TGTGCCAGCTCACCGACTAGCATCGTCACCGGGGAGCTGTTTTTT
TRBJ1-2 TRBV9 NA 12 NA CASSSRRSGYTF TGTGCCAGCAGCTCACGGAGGAGTGGCTACACCTTC
TRBJ1-6 TRBV5-1 NA 13 TRBD1 CASSSGGKSPLHF TGCGCCAGCAGCTCAGGGGGCAAATCACCCCTCCACTTT
TRBJ2-2 TRBV5-1 NA 16 NA CASSLLRAGATGELFF TGCGCCAGCAGCTTACTTCGAGCAGGGGCCACCGGGGAGCTGTTTTTT
TRBJ2-7 TRBV6-6 NA 15 TRBD1 CASRKQGGDSYEQYF TGTGCCAGCAGGAAACAGGGGGGAGACTCCTACGAGCAGTACTTC
TRBJ2-2 TRBV19 NA 14 NA CASTDHRETGELFF TGTGCCAGTACCGACCATCGGGAGACCGGGGAGCTGTTTTTT